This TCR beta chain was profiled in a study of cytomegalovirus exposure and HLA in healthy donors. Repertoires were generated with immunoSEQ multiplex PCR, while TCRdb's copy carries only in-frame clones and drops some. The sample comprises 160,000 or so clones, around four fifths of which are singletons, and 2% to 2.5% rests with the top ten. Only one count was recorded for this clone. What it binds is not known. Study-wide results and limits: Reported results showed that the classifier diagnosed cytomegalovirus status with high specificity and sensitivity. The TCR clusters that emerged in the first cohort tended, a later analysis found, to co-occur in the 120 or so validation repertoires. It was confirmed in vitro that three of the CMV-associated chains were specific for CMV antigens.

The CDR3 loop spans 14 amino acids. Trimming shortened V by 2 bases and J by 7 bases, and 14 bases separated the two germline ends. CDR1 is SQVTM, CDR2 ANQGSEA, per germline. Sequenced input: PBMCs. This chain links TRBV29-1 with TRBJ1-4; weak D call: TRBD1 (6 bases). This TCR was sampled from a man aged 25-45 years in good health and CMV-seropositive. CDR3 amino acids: CSVELQGAFEKLFF. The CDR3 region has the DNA TGCAGCGTTGAATTACAGGGTGCGTTTGAAAAACTGTTTTTT. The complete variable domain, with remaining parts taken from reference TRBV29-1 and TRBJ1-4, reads SAVISQKPSRDICQRGTSLTIQCQVDSQVTMMFWYRQQPGQSLTLIATANQGSEATYESGFVIDKFPISRPNLTFSTLTVSNMSPEDSSIYLCSVELQGAFEKLFFGSGTQLSVL.